These 5 T cell receptor beta chains originate from one sample sequenced in a study of response to subunit inactivated influenza vaccine. TCRdb recomputed calls from the RT-PCR reads with MiXCR, one row per CDR3 protein. The data show approximately 730,000 distinct CDR3 sequences, about 15% seen once. The source was PBMCs from blood, collected less than 15 days before vaccination. These receptors originate from a man aged 50-59 years who received an inactivated influenza vaccine.

The rearrangement joins TRBV5-1 to TRBJ2-1; 9 bases are a match to TRBD2. The CDR3 consists of 17 residues. Germline assignment: CDR1 SGHRS and CDR2 YFSETQ. Trimming cost V 0 bases and J 1 base; bases outside gene matches: 5. CDR3 loop: CASSLATSGWSYNEQFF. The DNA for the CDR3 is TGCGCCAGCAGCTTGGCAACTAGCGGGTGGTCCTACAATGAGCAGTTCTTC.

This clonotype was detected ten times or more. The chain carries TRBV12-3 or TRBV12-4 and TRBJ2-1; a weak D match, TRBD2 (5 bases). V lost 6 bases and J 2 bases, leaving 20 bases between the germline ends. The CDR3 contains 17 residues. CDR3 in DNA: TGTGCCAGCAGCCCTGGCACTAGACGGGGTACCTACAATGAGCAGTTCTTC. Residues: CASSPGTRRGTYNEQFF.

This clonotype showed up just a few times. The V and J genes are TRBV12-3 or TRBV12-4 and TRBJ2-7; 8 nucleotides agree with TRBD2. This CDR3 is built from 16 residues. Trimming cost V 0 bases and J 1 base; bases outside gene matches: 5. The CDR3 DNA reads TGTGCCAGCAGTTTAGCGATGGCGGGAGGATCCTACGAGCAGTACTTC. Protein sequence: CASSLAMAGGSYEQYF.

The chain is built from TRBV5-1 and TRBJ2-7; 7 nucleotides line up with TRBD1. Germline lookup yields CDR1 SGHRS and CDR2 YFSETQ. The CDR3 consists of 13 residues. J lost 3 bases, V lost 4 bases, and 4 bases had no gene match. CDR3 protein: CASSGGQYYEQYF. Written as DNA, the CDR3 is TGCGCCAGCAGCGGGGGACAGTACTACGAGCAGTACTTC.

The chain links TRBV28 to TRBJ2-7, with 8 bases aligning to TRBD1. CDR1 and CDR2 (germline): MDHEN, SYDVKM. The CDR3 has 14 residues. Trimming cost V 6 bases and J 2 bases; bases outside gene matches: 6. CDR3 DNA: TGTGCCAGCAGACCGACAGGGGTGGCCTACGAGCAGTACTTC. Its protein product is CASRPTGVAYEQYF.